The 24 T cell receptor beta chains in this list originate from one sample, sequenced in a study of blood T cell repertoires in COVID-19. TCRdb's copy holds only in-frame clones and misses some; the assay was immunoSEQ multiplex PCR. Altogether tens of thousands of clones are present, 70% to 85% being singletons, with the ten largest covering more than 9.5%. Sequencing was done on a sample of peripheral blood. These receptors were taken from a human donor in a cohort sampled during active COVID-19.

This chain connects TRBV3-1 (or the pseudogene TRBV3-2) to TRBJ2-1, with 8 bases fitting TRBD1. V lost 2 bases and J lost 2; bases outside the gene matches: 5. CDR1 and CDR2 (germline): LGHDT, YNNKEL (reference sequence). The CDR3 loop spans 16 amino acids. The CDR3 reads CASSQRPTGAYNEQFF. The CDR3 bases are TGTGCCAGCAGCCAAAGACCGACAGGGGCCTACAATGAGCAGTTCTTC.

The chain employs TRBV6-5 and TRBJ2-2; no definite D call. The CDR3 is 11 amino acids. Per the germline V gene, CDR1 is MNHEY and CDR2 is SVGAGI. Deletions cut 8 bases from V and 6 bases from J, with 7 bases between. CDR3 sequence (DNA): TGTGCCAGCGAGAGCGCCGGGGAGCTGTTTTTT. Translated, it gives CASESAGELFF.

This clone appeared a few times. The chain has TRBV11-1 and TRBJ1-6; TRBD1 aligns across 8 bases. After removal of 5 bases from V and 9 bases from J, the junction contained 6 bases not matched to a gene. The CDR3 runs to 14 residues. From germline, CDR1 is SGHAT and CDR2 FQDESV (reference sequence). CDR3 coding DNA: TGTGCCAGCAGCCGGACAGGGAACAGTTCACCCCTCCACTTT. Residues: CASSRTGNSSPLHF.

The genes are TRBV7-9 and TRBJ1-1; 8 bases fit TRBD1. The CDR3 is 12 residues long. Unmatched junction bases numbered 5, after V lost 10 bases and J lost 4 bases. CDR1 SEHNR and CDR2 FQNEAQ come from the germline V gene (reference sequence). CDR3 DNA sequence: TGTGCCACCCGACAGGGGTCCACTGAAGCTTTCTTT. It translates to CATRQGSTEAFF.

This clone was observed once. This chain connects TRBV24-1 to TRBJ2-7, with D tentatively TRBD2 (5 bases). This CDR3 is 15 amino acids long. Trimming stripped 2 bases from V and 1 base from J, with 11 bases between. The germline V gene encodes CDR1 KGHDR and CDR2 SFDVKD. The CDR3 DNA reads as TGTGCCACCAGTGATTGGAGGACGGCGTCCTACGAGCAGTACTTC. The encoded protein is CATSDWRTASYEQYF.

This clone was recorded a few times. The CDR3 DNA sequence: TGTGCCAGCGGCCCAGCAGGGGTTTGGACTGAAGCTTTCTTT. Translation: CASGPAGVWTEAFF. The chain couples TRBV6-6 to TRBJ1-1, with a tentative D call TRBD1 (6 bases). This CDR3 contains 14 residues. Trimming pared 8 bases from V and 5 bases from J, leaving 18 bases between. Germline-derived CDR1 and CDR2 are MNHNY and SVGAGI (reference sequence).

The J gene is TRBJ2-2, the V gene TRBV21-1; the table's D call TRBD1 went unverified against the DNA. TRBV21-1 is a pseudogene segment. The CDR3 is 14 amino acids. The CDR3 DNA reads TGTGCCAGCCCCGGGACAACGAACACCGGGGAGCTGTTTTTT. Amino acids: CASPGTTNTGELFF.

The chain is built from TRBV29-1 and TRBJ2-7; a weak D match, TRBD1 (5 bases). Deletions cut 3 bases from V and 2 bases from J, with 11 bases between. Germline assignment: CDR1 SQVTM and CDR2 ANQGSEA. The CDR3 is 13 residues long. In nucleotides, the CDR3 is TGCAGCGTTGAGGCACAGGAGACCTACGAGCAGTACTTC. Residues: CSVEAQETYEQYF.

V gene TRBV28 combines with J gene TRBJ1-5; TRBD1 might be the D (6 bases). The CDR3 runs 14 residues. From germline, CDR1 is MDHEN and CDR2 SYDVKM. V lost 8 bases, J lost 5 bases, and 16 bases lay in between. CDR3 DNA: TGTGCCAGCTATGAACAGGGATTTGATCAGCCCCAGCATTTT. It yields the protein CASYEQGFDQPQHF.

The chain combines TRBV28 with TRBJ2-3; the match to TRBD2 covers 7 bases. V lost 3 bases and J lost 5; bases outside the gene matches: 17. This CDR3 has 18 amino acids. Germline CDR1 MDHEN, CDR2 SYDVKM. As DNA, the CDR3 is TGTGCCAGCAGTTTCATCCGCGGGGCGGGAGTTCGAGGAGATACGCAGTATTTT. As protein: CASSFIRGAGVRGDTQYF. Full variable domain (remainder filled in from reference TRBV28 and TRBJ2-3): DVKVTQSSRYLVKRTGEKVFLECVQDMDHENMFWYRQDPGLGLRLIYFSYDVKMKEKGDIPEGYSVSREKKERFSLILESASTNQTSMYLCASSFIRGAGVRGDTQYFGPGTRLTVL.

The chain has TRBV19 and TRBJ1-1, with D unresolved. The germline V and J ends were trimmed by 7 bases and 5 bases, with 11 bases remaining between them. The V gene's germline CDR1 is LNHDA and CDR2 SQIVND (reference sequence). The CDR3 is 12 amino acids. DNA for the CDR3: TGTGCCAGTAATGTGGGGAGGACTGAAGCTTTCTTT. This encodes CASNVGRTEAFF. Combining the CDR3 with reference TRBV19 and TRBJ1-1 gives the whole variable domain DGGITQSPKYLFRKEGQNVTLSCEQNLNHDAMYWYRQDPGQGLRLIYYSQIVNDFQKGDIAEGYSVSREKKESFPLTVTSAQKNPTAFYLCASNVGRTEAFFGQGTRLTVV.

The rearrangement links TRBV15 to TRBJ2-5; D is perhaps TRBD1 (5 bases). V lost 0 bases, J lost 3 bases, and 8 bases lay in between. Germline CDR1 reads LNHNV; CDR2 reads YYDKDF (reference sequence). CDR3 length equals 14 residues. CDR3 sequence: CATSRDRVEETQYF. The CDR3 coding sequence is TGTGCCACCAGCAGAGACAGGGTGGAAGAGACCCAGTACTTC.

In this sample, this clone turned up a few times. The CDR3 nucleotides are TGTGCCAGCAGCTTAGCTGGGACAGGGGGTTCCACTGAAGCTTTCTTT. It yields the protein CASSLAGTGGSTEAFF. The V and J genes are TRBV11-2 and TRBJ1-1; TRBD1 matches 11 bases. Trimming removed 1 base from V and 4 bases from J; junction bases left unmatched: 5. Germline-derived CDR1 and CDR2 are SGHAT and FQNNGV. The length of the CDR3 is 16 residues.

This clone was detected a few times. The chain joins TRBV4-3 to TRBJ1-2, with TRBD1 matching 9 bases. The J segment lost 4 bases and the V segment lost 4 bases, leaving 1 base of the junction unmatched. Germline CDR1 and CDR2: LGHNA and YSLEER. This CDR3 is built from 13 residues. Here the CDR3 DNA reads TGCGCCAGCAGCCCGGGACAGGGCTATGGCTACACCTTC. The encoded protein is CASSPGQGYGYTF.

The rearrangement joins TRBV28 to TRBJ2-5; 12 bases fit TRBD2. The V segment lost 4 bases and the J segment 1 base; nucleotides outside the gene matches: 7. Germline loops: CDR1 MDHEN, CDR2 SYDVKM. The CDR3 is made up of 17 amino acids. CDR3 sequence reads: CASSSIETSGSQETQYF. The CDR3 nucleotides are TGTGCCAGCAGTTCAATTGAGACTAGCGGGAGCCAAGAGACCCAGTACTTC.

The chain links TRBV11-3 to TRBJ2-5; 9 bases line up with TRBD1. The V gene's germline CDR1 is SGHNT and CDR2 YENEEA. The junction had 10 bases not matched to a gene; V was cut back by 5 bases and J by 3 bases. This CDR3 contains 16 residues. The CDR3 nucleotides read TGTGCCAGCAGCCGGGGACAGGGCCTTTTCAAAGAGACCCAGTACTTC. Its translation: CASSRGQGLFKETQYF.

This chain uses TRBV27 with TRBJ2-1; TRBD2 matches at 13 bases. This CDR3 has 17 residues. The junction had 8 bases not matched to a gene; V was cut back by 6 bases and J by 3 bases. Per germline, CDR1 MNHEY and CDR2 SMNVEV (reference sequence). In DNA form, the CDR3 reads TGTGCCAGCAGGTCCGGGACTAGCGGGACCTACTACAATGAGCAGTTCTTC. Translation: CASRSGTSGTYYNEQFF.

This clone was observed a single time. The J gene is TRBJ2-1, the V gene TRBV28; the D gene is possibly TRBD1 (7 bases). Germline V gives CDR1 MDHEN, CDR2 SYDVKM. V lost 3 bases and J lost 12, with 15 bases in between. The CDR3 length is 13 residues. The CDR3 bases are TGTGCCAGCAGTTTCCTCGACAGGGAGGCGCAGTTCTTC. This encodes CASSFLDREAQFF. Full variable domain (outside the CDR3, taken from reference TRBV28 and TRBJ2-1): DVKVTQSSRYLVKRTGEKVFLECVQDMDHENMFWYRQDPGLGLRLIYFSYDVKMKEKGDIPEGYSVSREKKERFSLILESASTNQTSMYLCASSFLDREAQFFGPGTRLTVL.

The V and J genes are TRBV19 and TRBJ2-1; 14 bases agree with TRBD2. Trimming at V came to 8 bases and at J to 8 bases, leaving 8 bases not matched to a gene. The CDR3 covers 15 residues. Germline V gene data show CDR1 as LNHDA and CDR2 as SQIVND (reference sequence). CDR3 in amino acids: CASRRLAGGMDEQFF. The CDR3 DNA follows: TGTGCCAGTCGGCGACTAGCGGGAGGGATGGATGAGCAGTTCTTC.

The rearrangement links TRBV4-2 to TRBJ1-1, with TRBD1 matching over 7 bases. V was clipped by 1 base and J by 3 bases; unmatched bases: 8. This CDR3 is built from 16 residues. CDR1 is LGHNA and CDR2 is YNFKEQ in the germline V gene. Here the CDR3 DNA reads TGTGCCAGCAGCCAAGCTAAAACTCAGGGGGACACTGAAGCTTTCTTT. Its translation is CASSQAKTQGDTEAFF.

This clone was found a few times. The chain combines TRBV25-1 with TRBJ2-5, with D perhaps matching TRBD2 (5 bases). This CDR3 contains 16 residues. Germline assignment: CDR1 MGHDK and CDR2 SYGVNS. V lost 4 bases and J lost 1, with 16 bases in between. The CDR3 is CASSGETTRPQETQYF. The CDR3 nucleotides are TGTGCCAGCAGTGGGGAAACAACTAGACCCCAAGAGACCCAGTACTTC.

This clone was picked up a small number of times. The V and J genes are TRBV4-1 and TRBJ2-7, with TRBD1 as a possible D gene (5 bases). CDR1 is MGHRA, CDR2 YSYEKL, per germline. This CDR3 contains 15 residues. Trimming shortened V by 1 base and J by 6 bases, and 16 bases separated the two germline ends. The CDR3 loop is CASSQGIGALSEQYF. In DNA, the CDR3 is TGCGCCAGCAGCCAAGGTATAGGGGCCTTGAGCGAGCAGTACTTC.

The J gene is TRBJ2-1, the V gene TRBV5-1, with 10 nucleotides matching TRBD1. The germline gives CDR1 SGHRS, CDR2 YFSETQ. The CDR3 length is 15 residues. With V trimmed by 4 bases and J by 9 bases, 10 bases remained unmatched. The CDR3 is CASSHSGTGDAEQFF. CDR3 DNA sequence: TGCGCCAGCAGCCACTCCGGGACAGGGGATGCTGAGCAGTTCTTC.

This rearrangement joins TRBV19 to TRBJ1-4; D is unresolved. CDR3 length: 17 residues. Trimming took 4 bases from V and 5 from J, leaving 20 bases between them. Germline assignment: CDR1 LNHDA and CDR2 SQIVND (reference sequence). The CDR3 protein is CASSSPREKDQNEKLFF. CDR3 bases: TGTGCCAGTAGTAGTCCGAGGGAAAAGGATCAGAATGAAAAACTGTTTTTT.